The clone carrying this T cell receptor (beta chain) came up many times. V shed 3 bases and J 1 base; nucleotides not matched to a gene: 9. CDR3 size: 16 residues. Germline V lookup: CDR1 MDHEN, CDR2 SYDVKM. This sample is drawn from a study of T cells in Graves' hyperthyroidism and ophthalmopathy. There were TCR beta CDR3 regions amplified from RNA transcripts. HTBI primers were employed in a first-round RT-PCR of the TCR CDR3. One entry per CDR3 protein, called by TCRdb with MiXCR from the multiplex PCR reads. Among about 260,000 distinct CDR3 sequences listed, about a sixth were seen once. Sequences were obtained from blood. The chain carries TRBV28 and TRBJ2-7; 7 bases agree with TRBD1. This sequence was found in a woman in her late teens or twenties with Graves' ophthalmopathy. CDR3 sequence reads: CASSFSQGVLSYEQYF. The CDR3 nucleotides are TGTGCCAGCAGTTTTTCTCAGGGGGTCCTTTCCTACGAGCAGTACTTC.